This entry concerns a single T cell receptor (beta chain). This sample stems from a study of blood T cell repertoires in COVID-19. Study details: The United States, Italy and Spain provided the acute and convalescent COVID-19 samples.

Unmatched junction bases numbered 4, after V lost 5 bases and J lost 6 bases. Per germline, CDR1 LGHDT and CDR2 YNNKEL (reference sequence). The CDR3 has 13 residues. How the authors handled the data: Amplified reference gene primers provided the basis for estimating nucleated cell counts. Repertoires were generated with immunoSEQ multiplex PCR, while TCRdb's copy carries only in-frame clones and drops some. D and trimming come from the DNA, and the V and J calls and clone size come from that table. The table records 200,000 or so clones, approximately 82% of them present only once. The source material was peripheral blood. This TCR was recovered from a middle-aged man who had recovered from COVID-19. The V and J genes are TRBV3-1 (or the pseudogene TRBV3-2) and TRBJ1-5, with 7 bases aligning to TRBD1. This CDR3 reads CASSNGQAQPQHF. CDR3 coding DNA: TGTGCCAGCAGCAACGGACAGGCTCAGCCCCAGCATTTT.